The clone carrying this T cell receptor (beta chain) appeared a single time. The antigen is unknown. These data come from a study of CD8 T cells in Susac syndrome. Study-level background: About 6 sequenced Susac syndrome patients had clinically active disease, while eight were in remission.

Study-wide findings and caveats: As the study acknowledged, the number of individuals who were part of its TCR sequencing and HLA analysis was relatively small.

Random hexamers served to reverse transcribe roughly 0.45 to 1 ug RNA. The amplification used immunoSEQ multiplex PCR on TCR beta CDR3; it spanned 54 Vbeta and 13 Jbeta. TCRdb redid the calling of the immunoSEQ multiplex PCR reads with MiXCR, one entry per CDR3 protein. The table lists approximately 150,000 distinct CDR3 sequences, 90% to 96% of them singletons. The CDR3 sequence is 14 residues long. V lost 7 bases and J 4 bases, leaving 16 bases between the germline ends. This rearrangement joins TRBV12-3 or TRBV12-4 to TRBJ1-2; perhaps TRBD1 as D (6 bases). The TCR comes from a human donor with Susac syndrome. Sequenced sample: CD4+ T cells from PBMCs. This chain's CDR3 is CASTPGERGYGYTF. CDR3 coding DNA: TGTGCCAGCACCCCAGGGGAGCGGGGCTATGGCTACACCTTC.